The 6 T cell receptor beta chains listed next were all sequenced from one sample in a study of T cells in Graves' hyperthyroidism and ophthalmopathy (dated by TCRdb to 2018 to 2020). The library was produced with multiplex PCR. The sequencing machine was an Illumina HiSeq 2000. Amplification of TCR beta CDR3 regions was carried out from RNA transcripts. A first-round RT-PCR of the TCR CDR3 used the HTBI primer set with the Qiagen OneStep RT-PCR kit. TCRdb handled the public reads itself, with Q25 trimming in fastp and clone calling in MiXCR, and kept productive beta chains. Records with the same CDR3 protein are collapsed into one entry carrying the most frequent genes and DNA. The sample contains hundreds of thousands of distinct CDR3 sequences, over 15% of them found a single time. The ten top clones hold around 3.4% of the sample. Sequenced sample: blood. The receptors originated from a woman younger than 30 with Graves' hyperthyroidism.

At least ten counts were recorded for this clonotype. The V call is TRBV30, the J call TRBJ2-7, with D unclear. CDR3 size: 13 residues. The ends were cut back, 7 bases at V and 0 bases at J, with 13 bases in the middle. Germline V lookup: CDR1 GTSNPN, CDR2 SVGIG (reference sequence). CDR3 in DNA: TGTGCCTTGGCGAGGCTAAGCTCCTACGAGCAGTACTTC. Amino acids: CALARLSSYEQYF.

This clonotype was observed at least ten times. At one boundary the junction diverges from the germline segment, which might be a read error. The V gene is TRBV20-1, the J gene TRBJ1-1; possible D gene TRBD1, 5 bases. Per germline, CDR1 DFQATT and CDR2 SNEGSKA (reference sequence). The CDR3 sequence is 11 residues long. The CDR3 loop is CSARDSPEAFF. The CDR3 DNA reads TGCAGTGCCAGAGACAGTCCTGAAGCTTTCTTT.

This clonotype was seen just once. V is TRBV11-2 and J is TRBJ1-1, with a weak D call TRBD1 (6 bases). The CDR3 contains 14 residues. In germline, CDR1 is SGHAT, CDR2 FQNNGV. Trimming took 3 bases from V and 7 from J, leaving 15 bases between them. The CDR3 sequence is CASSLVAGGLEAFF. The CDR3 nucleotides read TGTGCCAGCAGCTTGGTGGCTGGGGGCCTTGAAGCTTTCTTT. Full variable domain (outside the CDR3, taken from reference TRBV11-2 and TRBJ1-1): EAGVAQSPRYKIIEKRQSVAFWCNPISGHATLYWYQQILGQGPKLLIQFQNNGVVDDSQLPKDRFSAERLKGVDSTLKIQPAKLEDSAVYLCASSLVAGGLEAFFGQGTRLTVV.

This clonotype turned up a few times. This rearrangement joins TRBV4-2 to TRBJ2-6; tentatively, D is TRBD1 (5 bases). This CDR3 spans 16 amino acids. V was cut by 0 bases and J by 0 bases, with 6 bases left in between. Germline CDR1 is LGHNA and CDR2 is YNFKEQ. The chain's CDR3 is CASSQDQGSGANVLTF. The CDR3 DNA reads as TGTGCCAGCAGCCAAGATCAGGGCTCTGGGGCCAACGTCCTGACTTTC.

At least ten counts were recorded for this clonotype. V is TRBV6-2 or TRBV6-3 and J is TRBJ1-1, with 7 bases fitting TRBD1. V dropped 10 bases and J dropped 3; count of bases not matched to a gene: 11. CDR3 length: 14 residues. Germline V gives CDR1 MNHEY, CDR2 SVGEGT. CDR3 sequence (DNA): TGTGCCACCCTATCCAGAGGGGGCCACACTGAAGCTTTCTTT. Its translation is CATLSRGGHTEAFF.

At least ten counts were recorded for this clonotype. The chain couples TRBV28 to TRBJ1-2; D ambiguous. CDR1 and CDR2 (germline): MDHEN, SYDVKM. The CDR3 runs 13 residues. V lost 6 bases and J lost 0, with 8 bases in between. The chain's CDR3 is CASRVGANYGYTF. The CDR3, as DNA: TGTGCCAGCAGGGTCGGAGCTAACTATGGCTACACCTTC.